The clone carrying this TCR beta chain showed up many times. The entry originates in a study of low-dose radiotherapy and immunotherapy resistance in tumors. Overall study context: Across 26 weeks, 13 Gy in total went to Cohort 2, delivered as 1 Gy per fraction every two weeks. Every two weeks, one day ahead of radiation and immunotherapy, cyclophosphamide 200 mg/m2 was given (intravenously).

Sample time point: before trial treatment. Donors were given nivolumab, ipilimumab, aspirin, low-dose cyclophosphamide and low-dose radiotherapy. Enrollment required an advanced solid tumor negative for tumor-infiltrating lymphocytes. CDR3 length: 14 amino acids. Germline CDR1 reads LGHNA; CDR2 reads YNFKEQ. V lost 0 bases and J 10 bases, leaving 13 bases between the germline ends. Alpha- and beta-chain coverage of first-strand cDNA came from TRAV- and TRBV-specific primers. A constant-region primer paired with the V-primer adapter amplified TCRs over roughly 18 PCR cycles. TCRdb called the reads again in MiXCR, with one record for every CDR3 protein. The table lists over 55,000 distinct CDR3 sequences, roughly 30% of them singletons.

The sample consisted of PBMCs, taken before treatment. This chain links TRBV4-2 with TRBJ2-1; weak D call: TRBD2 (5 bases). This TCR derives from a female donor with ovarian cancer. CDR3 in amino acids: CASSQDLGPGEQFF. The DNA of the CDR3 is TGTGCCAGCAGCCAAGATTTAGGGCCGGGGGAGCAGTTCTTC.